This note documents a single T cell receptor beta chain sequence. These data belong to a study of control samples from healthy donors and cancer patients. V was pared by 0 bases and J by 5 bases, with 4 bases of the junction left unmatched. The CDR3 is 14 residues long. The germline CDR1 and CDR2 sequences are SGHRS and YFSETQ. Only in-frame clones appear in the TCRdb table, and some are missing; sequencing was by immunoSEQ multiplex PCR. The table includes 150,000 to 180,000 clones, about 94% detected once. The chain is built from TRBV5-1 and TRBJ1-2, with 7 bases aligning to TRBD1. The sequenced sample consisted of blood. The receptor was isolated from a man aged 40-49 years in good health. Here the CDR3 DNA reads TGCGCCAGCAGCTTGGCTGAGGGGGCATATGGCTACACCTTC. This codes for CASSLAEGAYGYTF.